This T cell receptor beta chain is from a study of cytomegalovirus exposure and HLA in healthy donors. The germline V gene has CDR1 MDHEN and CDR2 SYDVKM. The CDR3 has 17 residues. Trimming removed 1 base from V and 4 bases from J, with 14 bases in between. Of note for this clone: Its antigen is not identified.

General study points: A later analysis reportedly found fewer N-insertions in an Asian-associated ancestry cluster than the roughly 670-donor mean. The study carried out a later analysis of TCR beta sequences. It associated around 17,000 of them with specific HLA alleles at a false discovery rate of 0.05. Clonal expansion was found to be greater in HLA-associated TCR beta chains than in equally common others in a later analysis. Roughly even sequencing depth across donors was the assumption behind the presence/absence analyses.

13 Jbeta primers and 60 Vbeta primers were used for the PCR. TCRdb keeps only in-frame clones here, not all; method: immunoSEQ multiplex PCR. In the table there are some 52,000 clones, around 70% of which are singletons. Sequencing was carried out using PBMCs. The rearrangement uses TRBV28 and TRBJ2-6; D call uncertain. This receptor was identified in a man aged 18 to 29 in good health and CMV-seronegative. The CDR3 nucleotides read TGTGCCAGCAGTTTATTCTCGAGGCTCTACGGGGCCAACGTCCTGACTTTC. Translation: CASSLFSRLYGANVLTF.